This T cell receptor beta chain appears in the sequencing data of a study of CD8 T cells in Susac syndrome. The germline V gene encodes CDR1 KGHSH and CDR2 LQKENI. With V trimmed by 4 bases and J by 4 bases, 7 bases remained unmatched. The CDR3 runs to 15 residues. When the RNA was reverse transcribed, random hexamers were used with an input of roughly 0.45 to 1 ug. A single record per CDR3 protein comes from TCRdb applying MiXCR to the immunoSEQ multiplex PCR reads. The profile shows a few hundred thousand distinct CDR3 sequences, just over 90% of them singletons. The V gene is TRBV18, the J gene TRBJ1-5; TRBD1 aligns across 7 bases. The sequencing input was CD4+ T cells from PBMCs. This TCR was sampled from a human donor with multiple sclerosis. CDR3: CASSQNTGENQPQHF. The CDR3 DNA sequence: TGTGCCAGCTCACAGAATACAGGGGAAAATCAGCCCCAGCATTTT. The full variable domain, in which reference TRBV18 and TRBJ1-5 provide the parts outside the CDR3, is NAGVMQNPRHLVRRRGQEARLRCSPMKGHSHVYWYRQLPEEGLKFMVYLQKENIIDESGMPKERFSAEFPKEGPSILRIQQVVRGDSAAYFCASSQNTGENQPQHFGDGTRLSIL.